Here is one T cell receptor beta chain with its context. Its antigen is currently unknown. Trimming stripped 4 bases from V and 1 base from J, with 10 bases between. Germline CDR1 and CDR2: SGHRS and YFSETQ. CDR3 size: 14 residues. The data derive from a study of cytomegalovirus exposure and HLA in healthy donors. The data were produced by immunoSEQ multiplex PCR, yet TCRdb's version contains in-frame clones alone and is incomplete. The sample has 89,000 or so clones; about 94% are singletons. Findings and limits, study-wide: Altogether, around 160 TCR beta chains were recorded as cytomegalovirus-associated. Specific recognition of CMV antigens was confirmed in vitro for a few chains (all CMV-associated). Reportedly, cytomegalovirus status was diagnosed with high sensitivity and specificity.

The specimen was PBMCs. The TCR comes from a woman in her thirties in good health and CMV-seropositive. The chain couples TRBV5-1 to TRBJ2-3; a weak D match, TRBD2 (5 bases). The DNA of the CDR3 is TGCGCCAGCAGCAACCCCGGGGGCACAGATACGCAGTATTTT. This translates into CASSNPGGTDTQYF.